The entry below gives a single TCR beta chain sequence along with its context. Clones were sequenced by immunoSEQ multiplex PCR, and TCRdb holds only the in-frame ones, with some missing. The sample lists 440,000 or so clones, 90% occurring once. V lost 7 bases, J lost 6 bases, and 10 bases stayed unmatched. The germline gives CDR1 SEHNR, CDR2 FQNEAQ (reference sequence). The length of the CDR3 is 15 residues. The sample comes from a study of Ad26.COV2.S vaccination and SARS-CoV-2 variants. Treatment noted: around 19 received Ad26.COV2.S at low or high dose, single or two shots; a few received placebo; per-sample allocation not given. The samples were gathered on day 63 after the first injection of vaccine or placebo.

This rearrangement joins TRBV7-9 to TRBJ1-2, with 11 nucleotides matching TRBD1. The TCR originated in a person between 18 and 65 years old who received the Ad26.COV2.S COVID-19 vaccine or a placebo. This specimen consisted of peripheral blood, obtained in a trial of Ad26.COV2.S vaccine versus placebo. The CDR3 sequence: CASMIPGTGGNGYTF. DNA of the CDR3: TGTGCCAGCATGATTCCCGGGACAGGGGGGAATGGCTACACCTTC.